This is a list of T cell receptor beta chains from one sample in a study of identical twins. TCRdb used MiXCR to reprocess the 5' RACE reads, holding one entry per CDR3 protein. The sample lists about 240,000 distinct CDR3 sequences; roughly 12% were seen once. Separately, the same data were catalogued under a study of yellow fever vaccine responses in identical twins.

Material: memory (CD45RO+) T cells sorted from blood. The receptors derive from a woman aged 18-35 years in good health. Each CDR3 is given with its conserved first and last residue. A D gene is named only where the DNA matches it firmly. A clone size is listed for some rows: how often the clone was seen (once, few, many), or a class if it is expanded.

j_call clone_size v_call cdr3_length d_call cdr3_nt cdr3_aa
TRBJ2-7 many TRBV5-1 13 . TGCGCCACTAGTCGGGACACCTACTACGAGCAGTACTTC CATSRDTYYEQYF
TRBJ1-5 few TRBV30 14 . TGTGCCTGGAGTGTAGACCCTAGCAATCAGCCCCAGCATTTT CAWSVDPSNQPQHF
TRBJ1-2 . TRBV6-5 13 TRBD1 TGTGCCAGCAGCTATGGACAGGGAGAGGGCTACACCTTC CASSYGQGEGYTF
TRBJ2-7 few TRBV4-1 14 . TGCGCCAGCAGCCCCGGACTGGCGACCTACGAGCAGTACTTC CASSPGLATYEQYF
TRBJ1-5 . TRBV6-6 13 . TGTGCCAGCAGTTACGGGAGGGATCAGCCCCAGCATTTT CASSYGRDQPQHF
TRBJ2-3 many TRBV3-1 10 . TGTGCCAGCAGCCAAGATCGGGTGTATTTT CASSQDRVYF
TRBJ2-2 . TRBV30 14 . TGTGCCTGGAGTGTACCCGGGGGGCACGGGGAGCTGTTTTTT CAWSVPGGHGELFF
TRBJ2-3 . TRBV9 15 TRBD1 TGTGCCAGCAGCTCCCGGGACAGTAGCACAGATACGCAGTATTTT CASSSRDSSTDTQYF
TRBJ1-2 . TRBV12-3/TRBV12-4 15 . TGTGCCAGCAGCGAACAGGGCACCCTCTCTTATGGCTACACCTTC CASSEQGTLSYGYTF
TRBJ1-1 few TRBV20-1 15 . TGCAGTGCTAGCGACCCGCGGGTCGCTAGCACTGAAGCTTTCTTT CSASDPRVASTEAFF
TRBJ2-2 many TRBV11-2 13 . TGTGCCAGCAGCTTAGATAACGGCGGGGAGCTGTTTTTT CASSLDNGGELFF
TRBJ2-5 . TRBV9 16 TRBD2 TGTGCCAGCAGCGTGACTAGCGGGAGGAAGGCAGAGACCCAGTACTTC CASSVTSGRKAETQYF
TRBJ2-1 few TRBV12-3/TRBV12-4 14 TRBD1 TGTGCCAGCATCCGGGACAGGTACTACGATGAGCAGTTCTTC CASIRDRYYDEQFF
TRBJ2-5 few TRBV20-1 15 . TGCAGTGCAAGCGAGGCGGAGTCTTACCAAGAGACCCAGTACTTC CSASEAESYQETQYF
TRBJ2-1 many TRBV11-2 17 . TGTGCCAGCAGCTCGACAAGGGGGGGGCTTAAGGACAATGAGCAGTTCTTC CASSSTRGGLKDNEQFF
TRBJ2-5 . TRBV4-1 19 TRBD2 TGCGCCAGCAGCCAAGAAGAAGTGGGTAGCGGGAGTAAGTGGGAGACCCAGTACTTC CASSQEEVGSGSKWETQYF
TRBJ2-1 . TRBV5-6 14 TRBD2 TGTGCCAGCAGCTTGGGCGGGAGGTACAATGAGCAGTTCTTC CASSLGGRYNEQFF
TRBJ2-3 many TRBV7-2 14 . TGTGCCAGCAGCCCCCGAGCGAGCGCAGATACGCAGTATTTT CASSPRASADTQYF
TRBJ2-5 . TRBV27 17 TRBD2 TGTGCCAGCAGTTTACAGGGACTAGCGGGAGATCAAGAGACCCAGTACTTC CASSLQGLAGDQETQYF
TRBJ2-2 many TRBV5-1 16 . TGCGCCAGCAGCTCCGGAGGTAGCGGGAACACCGGGGAGCTGTTTTTT CASSSGGSGNTGELFF
TRBJ2-6 . TRBV27 18 . TGTGCCAGCAGTTCCTCGTCCACAGGGAGCTCTGGGGCCAACGTCCTGACTTTC CASSSSSTGSSGANVLTF
TRBJ1-6 few TRBV11-2 15 . TGTGCCAGCAGCTTACAGGGGTCCATTAATTCACCCCTCCACTTT CASSLQGSINSPLHF
TRBJ2-3 . TRBV6-5 18 . TGTGCCAGCAGTTACTCGCTGACGGGAGGGCCGAGGGGGCATACGCAGTATTTT CASSYSLTGGPRGHTQYF
TRBJ2-5 . TRBV18 17 TRBD1 TGTGCCAGCTCACCACCGGGCCAGGGGACAGCTTCCGAGACCCAGTACTTC CASSPPGQGTASETQYF
TRBJ2-1 many TRBV4-2 16 TRBD2 TGTGCCAGCAGCCAAGAGCCAGCGGGAGGGCCACGAGAGCAGTTCTTC CASSQEPAGGPREQFF
TRBJ1-4 few TRBV4-2 16 . TGTGCCAGCAGCCAAGATGGCTCAGGGGTAGGGGAAAAACTGTTTTTT CASSQDGSGVGEKLFF
TRBJ2-7 . TRBV6-2/TRBV6-3 14 TRBD1 TGTGCCAGCAGTTATGGGACAGGGGGGAACGAGCAGTACTTC CASSYGTGGNEQYF
TRBJ1-5 . TRBV5-1 15 TRBD1 TGCGCCAGCAGCTTGTCAGGGGGATCACGACAGCCCCAGCATTTT CASSLSGGSRQPQHF
TRBJ2-3 few TRBV7-6 14 . TGTGCCAGCAGATTGGGGTCGGGCGCAGATACGCAGTATTTT CASRLGSGADTQYF
TRBJ2-7 . TRBV3-1 15 TRBD2 TGTGCCAGCAGCCAAAATAGCGGGGCGACTTACGAGCAGTACTTC CASSQNSGATYEQYF
TRBJ2-3 few TRBV4-3 13 . TGCGCCAGCAGCCAAGAGTCGGGGGATACGCAGTATTTT CASSQESGDTQYF
TRBJ2-7 few TRBV20-1 16 . TGCAGTGCCGCCTCCCCGGGACATGGTACCTTCTACGAGCAGTACTTC CSAASPGHGTFYEQYF
TRBJ2-3 . TRBV15 16 TRBD1 TGTGCCACCAGCAGTGGAACAGGGGGCGCGACAGATACGCAGTATTTT CATSSGTGGATDTQYF
TRBJ2-7 . TRBV10-3 15 TRBD1 TGTGCCATCAGTGAGCGACAGGGGGTCGGGCACGAGCAGTACTTC CAISERQGVGHEQYF
TRBJ2-5 few TRBV20-1 18 TRBD2 TGCAGTGCGAGCGTTGGGACTAGCGGGGGAAGGTACCAAGAGACCCAGTACTTC CSASVGTSGGRYQETQYF
TRBJ1-2 few TRBV25-1 11 . TGTGCCAGCAGTGGTTTAAGGGACTACACCTTC CASSGLRDYTF
TRBJ2-1 . TRBV6-5 14 . TGTGCCAGCAGTTTCCTGGGCCGATTCAATGAGCAGTTCTTC CASSFLGRFNEQFF
TRBJ2-7 many TRBV10-3 14 . TGTGCCATCAGGCCAGGGGTGCTAGCCTACGAGCAGTACTTC CAIRPGVLAYEQYF
TRBJ2-3 many TRBV5-1 16 TRBD2 TGCGCCAGCAGCTTCCAGGCTAGCGGGAGGACAGATACGCAGTATTTT CASSFQASGRTDTQYF
TRBJ2-1 . TRBV24-1 16 TRBD2 TGTGCCACCAGTGATCATAGCGGGGTCTCCTACAATGAGCAGTTCTTC CATSDHSGVSYNEQFF
TRBJ2-2 . TRBV19 14 TRBD1 TGTGCCAGTAGGCGGGACAGGGTAACCGGGGAGCTGTTTTTT CASRRDRVTGELFF
TRBJ2-7 . TRBV7-9 15 TRBD2 TGTGCCAGCAGCTTAGAAACTAGCGGGAGTACGAAGCAGTACTTC CASSLETSGSTKQYF
TRBJ1-6 few TRBV7-6 13 . TGTGCCAGCAGCGGGACTTTGGACTCACCCCTCCACTTT CASSGTLDSPLHF
TRBJ2-3 . TRBV9 18 . TGTGCCAGCAGCGGAGGGGCTAGTGGGAGCATGGGCACAGATACGCAGTATTTT CASSGGASGSMGTDTQYF
TRBJ2-1 few TRBV7-2 15 TRBD2 TGTGCCAGCAGCTTCGGCGGGGGTAGTTCGAATGAGCAGTTCTTC CASSFGGGSSNEQFF
TRBJ2-7 . TRBV20-1 11 . TGCAGTGCTGGAAGGGGTGACGAGCAGTACTTC CSAGRGDEQYF
TRBJ1-4 . TRBV7-2 14 TRBD1 TGTGCCAGCAGCAAGACACAGGGGAATGAAAAACTGTTTTTT CASSKTQGNEKLFF
TRBJ1-2 few TRBV10-3 15 TRBD1 TGTGCCATCAGTGAGAGGACAGGGGCTAACTATGGCTACACCTTC CAISERTGANYGYTF
TRBJ2-1 many TRBV4-3 16 . TGCGCCAGCGGACGGACCGTAATAAAGACTGGGGATGAGCAGTTCTTC CASGRTVIKTGDEQFF
TRBJ1-5 many TRBV5-6 14 TRBD1 TGTGCCAGCAGCTTCGGGACAGGCAATCAGCCCCAGCATTTT CASSFGTGNQPQHF
TRBJ2-7 . TRBV20-1 13 . TGCAGTGCTAGGGCGGGGGCCTCCTACGAGCAGTACTTC CSARAGASYEQYF
TRBJ2-7 few TRBV6-2/TRBV6-3 11 . TGTGCCAGCACAAATAGCTACGAGCAGTACTTC CASTNSYEQYF